This passage covers 11 T cell receptor beta chains from one sample sequenced in a study of blood T cell repertoires in COVID-19. Here immunoSEQ multiplex PCR was the method, and the copy in TCRdb shows in-frame clones only, minus some. Here the sample spans around 69,000 clones, 80% to 85% being singletons. The specimen sequenced was peripheral blood. Source of these receptors: a woman aged 60-75 years with acute or convalescent COVID-19.

This rearrangement joins TRBV6-2 or TRBV6-3 to TRBJ2-7; D is undetermined. V gave up 5 bases and J gave up 1 base, with 15 bases separating them. CDR3 size: 15 residues. CDR1 is MNHEY, CDR2 SVGEGT, per germline. The CDR3 region is CASSLEFTQSYEQYF. Written as DNA, the CDR3 is TGTGCCAGCAGTCTAGAGTTTACCCAATCCTACGAGCAGTACTTC.

V gene TRBV4-1 combines with J gene TRBJ2-3; 12 bases match TRBD2. The CDR3 loop spans 15 amino acids. Germline V gene lookup returns CDR1 MGHRA and CDR2 YSYEKL. V lost 4 bases and J lost 5; bases outside the gene matches: 4. The CDR3: CASSPVGLAGDTQYF. The CDR3 nucleotides read TGCGCCAGCAGCCCCGTGGGACTAGCGGGAGATACGCAGTATTTT.

The genes are TRBV6-5 and TRBJ1-2; no clear D gene. The germline V gene encodes CDR1 MNHEY and CDR2 SVGAGI. Trimming stripped 8 bases from V and 0 bases from J, with 7 bases between. This CDR3 comprises 12 residues. The CDR3 protein is CASLFANYGYTF. Here the CDR3 DNA reads TGTGCCAGCCTTTTTGCTAACTATGGCTACACCTTC.

V usage is TRBV27 and J usage is TRBJ2-1, with D possibly being TRBD2 (6 bases). This CDR3 comprises 11 residues. The V gene lost 6 bases and the J gene lost 12 bases, with 12 bases spanning the gap. Germline V gene data show CDR1 as MNHEY and CDR2 as SMNVEV (reference sequence). The CDR3, as DNA: TGTGCCAGCAGGGCGATGGGGGGGCAGTTCTTC. Amino acids: CASRAMGGQFF.

The chain has TRBV11-2 and TRBJ1-1; D call uncertain. The V end was cut by 1 base, the J end by 1 base, with 7 bases between. Germline assignment: CDR1 SGHAT and CDR2 FQNNGV. The CDR3 extends over 14 amino acids. DNA of the CDR3: TGTGCCAGCAGCTTAGGGGCAGGGAACACTGAAGCTTTCTTT. Protein sequence: CASSLGAGNTEAFF.

This clone has just one count. The gene calls are TRBV28 and TRBJ2-5, with 8 bases aligning to TRBD1. Germline-derived CDR1 and CDR2 are MDHEN and SYDVKM. The CDR3 spans 15 residues. The V and J ends lost 6 bases and 5 bases, in that order; junction bases with no gene match: 11. The CDR3 bases are TGTGCCAGCAGACATGCCTCAGGGGGCAGGGAGACCCAGTACTTC. Encoded protein: CASRHASGGRETQYF. Full variable domain (remainder filled in from reference TRBV28 and TRBJ2-5): DVKVTQSSRYLVKRTGEKVFLECVQDMDHENMFWYRQDPGLGLRLIYFSYDVKMKEKGDIPEGYSVSREKKERFSLILESASTNQTSMYLCASRHASGGRETQYFGPGTRLLVL.

This chain connects TRBV3-1 (or the pseudogene TRBV3-2) to TRBJ2-3; 8 nucleotides match TRBD2. This CDR3 contains 16 residues. V shed 5 bases and J 2 bases; nucleotides not matched to a gene: 9. Germline V gene lookup returns CDR1 LGHDT and CDR2 YNNKEL (reference sequence). This chain's CDR3 is CASSTRAGGLTDTQYF. The CDR3 nucleotides read TGTGCCAGCAGCACACGCGCGGGGGGCCTCACAGATACGCAGTATTTT.

The chain couples TRBV9 to TRBJ1-1, with D hard to call. Trimming removed 0 bases from V and 2 bases from J, with 11 bases in between. Germline V CDR1 and CDR2: SGDLS, YYNGEE. The CDR3 is made up of 15 amino acids. The CDR3 coding sequence is TGTGCCAGCAGCGTAGGGGGAGGTTTCAACACTGAAGCTTTCTTT. Its translation is CASSVGGGFNTEAFF.

V and J are TRBV9 and TRBJ1-2; tentatively, D is TRBD1 (6 bases). The germline gives CDR1 SGDLS, CDR2 YYNGEE. V dropped 5 bases and J dropped 2 bases, with 13 bases sitting between them. The CDR3 is made up of 14 amino acids. The CDR3 reads CASRRAGVNYGYTF. CDR3 coding DNA: TGTGCCAGCAGAAGGGCAGGGGTGAACTATGGCTACACCTTC.

V usage is TRBV2 and J usage is TRBJ2-1; D call uncertain. Germline values: CDR1 SNHLY, CDR2 FYNNEI. CDR3 length: 17 amino acids. V was trimmed by 5 bases and J by 2 bases, leaving 19 bases between them. The CDR3 reads CASSPLAVESAYNEQFF. CDR3 bases: TGTGCCAGCAGTCCCTTGGCGGTGGAGAGCGCCTACAATGAGCAGTTCTTC. The whole variable domain, filled in from reference TRBV2 and TRBJ2-1, reads EPEVTQTPSHQVTQMGQEVILRCVPISNHLYFYWYRQILGQKVEFLVSFYNNEISEKSEIFDDQFSVERPDGSNFTLKIRSTKLEDSAMYFCASSPLAVESAYNEQFFGPGTRLTVL.

The V and J genes are TRBV6-5 and TRBJ1-2; D is possibly TRBD1 (5 bases). In germline, CDR1 is MNHEY, CDR2 SVGAGI. With 6 bases removed from V and 8 bases from J, the gap between germline ends came to 16 bases. This CDR3 is built from 13 residues. In DNA, the CDR3 is TGTGCCAGCAGCCCCGGGCAGGGAAGAGGCTACACCTTC. Amino acids: CASSPGQGRGYTF.